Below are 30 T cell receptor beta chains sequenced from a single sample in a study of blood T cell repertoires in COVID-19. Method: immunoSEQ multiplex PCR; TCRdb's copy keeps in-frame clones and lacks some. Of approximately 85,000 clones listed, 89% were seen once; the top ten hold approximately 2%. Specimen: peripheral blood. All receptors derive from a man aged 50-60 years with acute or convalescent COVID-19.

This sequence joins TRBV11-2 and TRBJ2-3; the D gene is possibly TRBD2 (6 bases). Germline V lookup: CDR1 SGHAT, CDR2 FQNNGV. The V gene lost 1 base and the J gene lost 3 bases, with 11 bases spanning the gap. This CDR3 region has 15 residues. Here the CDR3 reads CASSLAGAGTDTQYF. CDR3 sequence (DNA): TGTGCCAGCAGCTTAGCGGGAGCAGGAACAGATACGCAGTATTTT.

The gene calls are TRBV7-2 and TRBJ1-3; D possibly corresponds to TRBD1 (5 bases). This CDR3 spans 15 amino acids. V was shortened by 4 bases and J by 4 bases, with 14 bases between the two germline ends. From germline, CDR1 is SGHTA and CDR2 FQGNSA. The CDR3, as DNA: TGTGCCAGCAGCTCATCGGGACGGGAGGGAAACACCATATATTTT. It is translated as CASSSSGREGNTIYF.

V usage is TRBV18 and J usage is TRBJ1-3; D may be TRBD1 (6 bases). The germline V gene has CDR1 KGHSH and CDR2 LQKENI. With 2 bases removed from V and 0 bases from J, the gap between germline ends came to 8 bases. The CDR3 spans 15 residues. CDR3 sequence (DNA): TGTGCCAGCTCACCAGTCAGGGGCTCTGGAAACACCATATATTTT. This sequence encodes CASSPVRGSGNTIYF.

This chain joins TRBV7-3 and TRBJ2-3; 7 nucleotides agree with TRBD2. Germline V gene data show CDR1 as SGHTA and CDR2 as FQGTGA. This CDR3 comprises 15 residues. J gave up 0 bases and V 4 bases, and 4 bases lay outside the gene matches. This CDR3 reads CASSSGGLSTDTQYF. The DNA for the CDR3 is TGTGCCAGCAGCTCCGGGGGACTAAGCACAGATACGCAGTATTTT.

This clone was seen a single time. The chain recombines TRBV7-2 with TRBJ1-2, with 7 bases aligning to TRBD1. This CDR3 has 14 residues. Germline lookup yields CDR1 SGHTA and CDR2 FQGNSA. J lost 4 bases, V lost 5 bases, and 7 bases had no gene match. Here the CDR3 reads CASSPTTGFYGYTF. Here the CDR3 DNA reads TGTGCCAGCAGCCCTACGACAGGGTTCTATGGCTACACCTTC.

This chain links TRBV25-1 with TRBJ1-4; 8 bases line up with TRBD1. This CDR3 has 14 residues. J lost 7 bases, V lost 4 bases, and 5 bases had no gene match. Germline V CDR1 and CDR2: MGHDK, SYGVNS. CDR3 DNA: TGTGCCAGCAGTGGTGAGACAGGGGCTGAAAAACTGTTTTTT. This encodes CASSGETGAEKLFF.

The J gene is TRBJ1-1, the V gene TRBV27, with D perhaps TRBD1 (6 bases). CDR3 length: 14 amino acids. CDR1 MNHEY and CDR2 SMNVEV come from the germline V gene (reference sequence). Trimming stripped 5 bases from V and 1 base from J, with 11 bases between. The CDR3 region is CASSLSTGNTEAFF. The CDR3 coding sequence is TGTGCCAGCAGTCTCTCGACAGGGAACACTGAAGCTTTCTTT.

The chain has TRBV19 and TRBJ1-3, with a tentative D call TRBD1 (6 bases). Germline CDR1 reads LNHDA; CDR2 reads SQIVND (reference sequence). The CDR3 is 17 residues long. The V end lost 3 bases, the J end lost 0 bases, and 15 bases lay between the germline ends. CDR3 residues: CASSIGWGPSSGNTIYF. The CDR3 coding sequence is TGTGCCAGTAGTATCGGATGGGGGCCCAGCTCTGGAAACACCATATATTTT.

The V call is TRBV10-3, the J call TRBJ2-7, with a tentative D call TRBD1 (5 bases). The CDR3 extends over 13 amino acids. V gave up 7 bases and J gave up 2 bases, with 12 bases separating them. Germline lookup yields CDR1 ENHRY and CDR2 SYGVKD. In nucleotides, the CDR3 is TGTGCCATCACCTGGACACCAACCTACGAGCAGTACTTC. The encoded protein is CAITWTPTYEQYF.

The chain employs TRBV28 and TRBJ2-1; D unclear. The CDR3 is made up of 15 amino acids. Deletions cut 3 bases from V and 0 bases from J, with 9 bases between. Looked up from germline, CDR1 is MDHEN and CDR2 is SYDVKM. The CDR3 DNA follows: TGTGCCAGCAGTTTGGCCCGAAGCTCCTACAATGAGCAGTTCTTC. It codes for CASSLARSSYNEQFF.

The CDR3 nucleotides read TGTGCCAGCAGTTACTACCCCTCGAAGGGGGAAGCTTTCTTT. As protein: CASSYYPSKGEAFF. This sequence joins TRBV6-5 and TRBJ1-1; possibly TRBD1 for D (5 bases). V shed 1 base and J shed 8 bases, with 14 bases lying between them. There are 14 residues in the CDR3. CDR1 MNHEY and CDR2 SVGAGI come from the germline V gene.

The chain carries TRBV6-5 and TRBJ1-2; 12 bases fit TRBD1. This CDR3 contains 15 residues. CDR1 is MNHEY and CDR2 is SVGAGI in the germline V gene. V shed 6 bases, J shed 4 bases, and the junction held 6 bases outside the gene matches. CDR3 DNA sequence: TGTGCCAGCAGGGGGGACAGGGGGCGCGGCTATGGCTACACCTTC. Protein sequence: CASRGDRGRGYGYTF.

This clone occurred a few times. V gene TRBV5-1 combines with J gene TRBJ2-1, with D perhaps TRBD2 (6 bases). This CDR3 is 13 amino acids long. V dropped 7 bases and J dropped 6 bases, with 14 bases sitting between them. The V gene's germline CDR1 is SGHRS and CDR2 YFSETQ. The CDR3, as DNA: TGCGCCAGCCAACTGGGGGGAGGCAATGAGCAGTTCTTC. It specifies CASQLGGGNEQFF.

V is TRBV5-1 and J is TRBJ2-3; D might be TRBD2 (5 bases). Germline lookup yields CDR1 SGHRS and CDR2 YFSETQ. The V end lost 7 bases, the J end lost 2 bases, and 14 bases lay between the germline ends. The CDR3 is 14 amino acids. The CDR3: CASARDSPTDTQYF. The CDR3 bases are TGCGCCAGCGCGAGGGATTCCCCCACAGATACGCAGTATTTT.

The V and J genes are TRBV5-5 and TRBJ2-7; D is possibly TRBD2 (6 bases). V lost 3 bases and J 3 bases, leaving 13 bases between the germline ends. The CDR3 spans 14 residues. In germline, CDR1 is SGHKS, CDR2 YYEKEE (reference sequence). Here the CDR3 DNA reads TGTGCCAGCAGCTGGGCCCTCGGGAGCTACGAGCAGTACTTC. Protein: CASSWALGSYEQYF.

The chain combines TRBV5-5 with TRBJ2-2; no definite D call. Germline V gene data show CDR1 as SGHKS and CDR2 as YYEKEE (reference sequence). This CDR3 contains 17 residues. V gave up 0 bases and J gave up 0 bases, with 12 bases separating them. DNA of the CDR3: TGTGCCAGCAGCTTGGCCCCATCCAGCGCGAACACCGGGGAGCTGTTTTTT. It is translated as CASSLAPSSANTGELFF.

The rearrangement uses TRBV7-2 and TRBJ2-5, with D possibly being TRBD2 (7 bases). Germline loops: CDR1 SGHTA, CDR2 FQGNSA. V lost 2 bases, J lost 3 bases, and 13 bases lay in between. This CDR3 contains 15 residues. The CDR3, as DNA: TGTGCCAGCAGCTTAAAGGGGGGGAGGGAAGAGACCCAGTACTTC. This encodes CASSLKGGREETQYF.

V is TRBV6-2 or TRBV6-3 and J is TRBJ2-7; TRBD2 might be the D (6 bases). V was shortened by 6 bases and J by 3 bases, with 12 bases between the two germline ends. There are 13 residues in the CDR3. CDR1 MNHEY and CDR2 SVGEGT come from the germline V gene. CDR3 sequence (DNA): TGTGCCAGCAGCACGGGACTTCACTACGAGCAGTACGTC. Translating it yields CASSTGLHYEQYV.

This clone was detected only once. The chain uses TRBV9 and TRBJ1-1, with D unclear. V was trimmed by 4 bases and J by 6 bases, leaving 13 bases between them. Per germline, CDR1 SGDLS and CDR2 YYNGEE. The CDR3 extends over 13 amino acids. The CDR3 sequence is CASSIGPGAEAFF. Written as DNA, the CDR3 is TGTGCCAGCAGCATAGGGCCAGGCGCTGAAGCTTTCTTT.

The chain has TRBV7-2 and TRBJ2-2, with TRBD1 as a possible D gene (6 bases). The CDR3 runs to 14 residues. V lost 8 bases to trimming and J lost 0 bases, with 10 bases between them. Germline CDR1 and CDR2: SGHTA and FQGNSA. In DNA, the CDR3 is TGTGCCAGCTCCAGGGGCGCGAACACCGGGGAGCTGTTTTTT. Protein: CASSRGANTGELFF.

The CDR3 is CASSYSLLADTYEQYF. Here the CDR3 DNA reads TGTGCCAGCAGTTACTCGTTACTAGCCGACACCTACGAGCAGTACTTC. The J gene is TRBJ2-7, the V gene TRBV6-6; a weak D match, TRBD2 (6 bases). The V and J ends lost 0 bases and 2 bases respectively, with 14 bases between them. The CDR3 loop spans 16 amino acids. From germline, CDR1 is MNHNY and CDR2 SVGAGI (reference sequence).

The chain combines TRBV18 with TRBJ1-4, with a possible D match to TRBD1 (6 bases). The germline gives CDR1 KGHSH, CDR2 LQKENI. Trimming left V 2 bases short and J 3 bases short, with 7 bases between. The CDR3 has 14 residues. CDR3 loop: CASSPAGANEKLFF. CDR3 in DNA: TGTGCCAGCTCACCAGCAGGGGCTAATGAAAAACTGTTTTTT.

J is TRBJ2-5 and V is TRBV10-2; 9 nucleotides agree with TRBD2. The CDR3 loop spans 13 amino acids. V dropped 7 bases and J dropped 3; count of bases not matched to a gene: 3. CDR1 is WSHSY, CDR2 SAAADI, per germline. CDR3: CASKAGGKETQYF. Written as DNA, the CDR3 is TGCGCCAGCAAGGCGGGAGGGAAAGAGACCCAGTACTTC.

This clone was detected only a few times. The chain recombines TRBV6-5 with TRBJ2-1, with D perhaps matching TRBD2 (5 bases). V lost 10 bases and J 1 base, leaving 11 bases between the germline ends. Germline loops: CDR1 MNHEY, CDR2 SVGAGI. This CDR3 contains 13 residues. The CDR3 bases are TGTGCCACCGGACGGGGATCCTACAATGAGCAGTTCTTC. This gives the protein CATGRGSYNEQFF.

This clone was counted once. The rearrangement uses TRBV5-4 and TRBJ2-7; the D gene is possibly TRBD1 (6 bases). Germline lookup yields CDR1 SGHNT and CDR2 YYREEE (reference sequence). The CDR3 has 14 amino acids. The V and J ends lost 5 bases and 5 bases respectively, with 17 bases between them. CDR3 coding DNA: TGTGCCAGCAGTTCGTCAGGGGCCGGGGACGAGCAGTACTTC. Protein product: CASSSSGAGDEQYF.

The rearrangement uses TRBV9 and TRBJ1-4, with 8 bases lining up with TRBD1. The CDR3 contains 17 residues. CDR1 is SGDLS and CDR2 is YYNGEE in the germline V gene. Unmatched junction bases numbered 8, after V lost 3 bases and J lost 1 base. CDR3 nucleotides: TGTGCCAGCAGCGCGACAGGGGACCCTCGAACTAATGAAAAACTGTTTTTT. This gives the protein CASSATGDPRTNEKLFF.

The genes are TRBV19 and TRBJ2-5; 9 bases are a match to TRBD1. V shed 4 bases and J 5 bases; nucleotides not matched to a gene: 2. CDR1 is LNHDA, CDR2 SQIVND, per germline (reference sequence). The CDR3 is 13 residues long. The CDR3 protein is CASSTGQGETQYF. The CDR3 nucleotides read TGTGCCAGTAGTACGGGACAGGGCGAGACCCAGTACTTC. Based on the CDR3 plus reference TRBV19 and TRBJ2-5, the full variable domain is DGGITQSPKYLFRKEGQNVTLSCEQNLNHDAMYWYRQDPGQGLRLIYYSQIVNDFQKGDIAEGYSVSREKKESFPLTVTSAQKNPTAFYLCASSTGQGETQYFGPGTRLLVL.

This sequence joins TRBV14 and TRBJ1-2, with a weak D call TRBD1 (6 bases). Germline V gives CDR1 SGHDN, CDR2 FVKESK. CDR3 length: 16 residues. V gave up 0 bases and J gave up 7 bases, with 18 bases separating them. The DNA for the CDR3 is TGTGCCAGCAGCCAAGATCCACCACAGGGCTTTCTTGGCTACACCTTC. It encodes CASSQDPPQGFLGYTF.

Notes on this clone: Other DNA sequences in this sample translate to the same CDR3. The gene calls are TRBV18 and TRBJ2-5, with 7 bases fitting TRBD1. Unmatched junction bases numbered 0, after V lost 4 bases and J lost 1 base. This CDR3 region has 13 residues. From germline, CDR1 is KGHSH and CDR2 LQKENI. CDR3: CASSRDSQETQYF. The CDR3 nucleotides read TGTGCCAGCTCACGGGACAGCCAAGAGACCCAGTACTTC.

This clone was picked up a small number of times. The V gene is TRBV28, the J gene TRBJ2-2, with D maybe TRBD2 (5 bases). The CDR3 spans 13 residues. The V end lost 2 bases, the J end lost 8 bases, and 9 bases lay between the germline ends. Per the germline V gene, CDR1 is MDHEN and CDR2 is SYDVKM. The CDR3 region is CASSLGGWGELFF. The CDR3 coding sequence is TGTGCCAGCAGTTTAGGAGGATGGGGGGAGCTGTTTTTT.